These 15 T cell receptor beta chains were sequenced from one sample in a study of shared T cell receptors in the human thymus. Produced via immunoSEQ multiplex PCR; TCRdb's table is partial and in-frame only. This sample has roughly 700,000 clones, with approximately 90% found just once. These same records also appear under a second study, on human thymus T cells.

Material for sequencing was thymocytes. The receptors here all came from a boy under two years old with a congenital heart defect.

In its sample, this clone was seen once. CDR3 nucleotide sequence: TGTGCCACGACGACATTTTATAATTCACCCCTCCACTTT. As protein: CATTTFYNSPLHF. The rearrangement uses TRBV10-3 and TRBJ1-6; D unclear. The CDR3 extends over 13 amino acids. Per germline, CDR1 ENHRY and CDR2 SYGVKD. V lost 10 bases to trimming and J lost 4 bases, with 11 bases between them.

The rearrangement links TRBV11-3 to TRBJ2-2; D perhaps matches TRBD1 (6 bases). V was shortened by 4 bases and J by 4 bases, with 16 bases between the two germline ends. The V gene's germline CDR1 is SGHNT and CDR2 YENEEA. This CDR3 is built from 16 residues. The CDR3 DNA reads TGTGCCAGCAGCTCCCTGACAGGCCGTTTCACCGGGGAGCTGTTTTTT. This sequence encodes CASSSLTGRFTGELFF. Together with reference TRBV11-3 and TRBJ2-2, the CDR3 gives the full variable domain: EAGVVQSPRYKIIEKKQPVAFWCNPISGHNTLYWYLQNLGQGPELLIRYENEEAVDDSQLPKDRFSAERLKGVDSTLKIQPAELGDSAVYLCASSSLTGRFTGELFFGEGSRLTVL.

The chain is built from TRBV6-6 and TRBJ2-7; no clear D gene. Germline V gene lookup returns CDR1 MNHNY and CDR2 SVGAGI (reference sequence). V lost 4 bases and J 3 bases, leaving 13 bases between the germline ends. This CDR3 comprises 14 residues. CDR3 amino acids: CASSCSRINYEQYF. The CDR3 DNA reads as TGTGCCAGCAGTTGCTCCCGTATAAACTACGAGCAGTACTTC.

This chain links TRBV6-1 with TRBJ2-7; TRBD1 aligns across 10 bases. The germline gives CDR1 MNHNS, CDR2 SASEGT. Trimming took 9 bases from V and 7 from J; bases not matched to a gene: 9. The CDR3 runs to 13 residues. This CDR3 reads CASGPTGGREQYF. CDR3 bases: TGTGCCAGTGGCCCGACAGGGGGCCGGGAGCAGTACTTC.

This chain links TRBV7-2 with TRBJ2-7; 8 bases line up with TRBD1. The CDR3 has 15 residues. Unmatched junction bases numbered 9, after V lost 5 bases and J lost 3 bases. Germline CDR1 SGHTA, CDR2 FQGNSA. The DNA for the CDR3 is TGTGCCAGCAGCCTCGGGACAGGCCCACACTACGAGCAGTACTTC. Protein: CASSLGTGPHYEQYF.

The chain uses TRBV6-1 and TRBJ2-7; D gene uncertain. The length of the CDR3 is 13 residues. CDR1 and CDR2 from the germline V gene are MNHNS and SASEGT. V lost 3 bases and J lost 4, with 10 bases in between. The CDR3 spells CASSENTIYEQYF. The CDR3 nucleotides are TGTGCCAGCAGTGAGAACACGATATACGAGCAGTACTTC.

The CDR3 sequence is CASSALRTVPNEQFF. CDR3 nucleotide sequence: TGTGCCAGCAGTGCCTTACGGACAGTGCCAAATGAGCAGTTCTTC. The chain recombines TRBV6-1 with TRBJ2-1, with a weak D call TRBD1 (6 bases). From germline, CDR1 is MNHNS and CDR2 SASEGT. V was shortened by 4 bases and J by 7 bases, with 17 bases between the two germline ends. This CDR3 comprises 15 residues.

The chain links TRBV29-1 to TRBJ1-1, with TRBD1 matching 11 bases. J was trimmed by 1 base and V by 4 bases; bases with no gene match: 11. This CDR3 contains 17 residues. CDR1 SQVTM and CDR2 ANQGSEA come from the germline V gene. In DNA form, the CDR3 reads TGCAGCGTTGCCCACCACCGGACAGGGGGCCCGAACACTGAAGCTTTCTTT. Amino acid sequence: CSVAHHRTGGPNTEAFF.

The chain has TRBV14 and TRBJ1-1; D unresolved. The length of the CDR3 is 14 residues. CDR1 is SGHDN and CDR2 is FVKESK in the germline V gene. With 4 bases removed from V and 2 bases from J, the gap between germline ends came to 11 bases. The CDR3 sequence: CASSRVHVNTEAFF. The CDR3 nucleotides are TGTGCCAGCAGCCGCGTTCATGTTAACACTGAAGCTTTCTTT. Looking up the rest from reference TRBV14 and TRBJ1-1 gives the full variable domain: EAGVTQFPSHSVIEKGQTVTLRCDPISGHDNLYWYRRVMGKEIKFLLHFVKESKQDESGMPNNRFLAERTGGTYSTLKVQPAELEDSGVYFCASSRVHVNTEAFFGQGTRLTVV.

In this sample, this clone turned up a few times. The rearrangement links TRBV28 to TRBJ1-4, with D tentatively TRBD1 (5 bases). This CDR3 contains 13 residues. The germline V gene has CDR1 MDHEN and CDR2 SYDVKM. Trimming cost V 5 bases and J 7 bases, with 11 bases left between them. CDR3 loop: CASSGRDGEKLFF. Written as DNA, the CDR3 is TGTGCCAGCAGTGGCAGGGATGGTGAAAAACTGTTTTTT.

J is TRBJ2-3 and V is TRBV6-6; 8 bases align to TRBD2. This CDR3 contains 16 residues. Losses at the gene ends were 4 bases for V and 0 bases for J; bases not matched to a gene: 6. Germline CDR1 reads MNHNY; CDR2 reads SVGAGI (reference sequence). CDR3 region: CASSSPTSASTDTQYF. CDR3 nucleotides: TGTGCCAGCAGTTCTCCGACTAGCGCAAGCACAGATACGCAGTATTTT.

J is TRBJ1-2 and V is TRBV10-3; 8 bases are shared with TRBD1. V lost 11 bases to trimming and J lost 7 bases; unmatched junction nucleotides: 15. Germline loops: CDR1 ENHRY, CDR2 SYGVKD. This CDR3 is 14 amino acids long. The CDR3 DNA reads TGTGCCGCCCGGGACAGGTCCCCCGAACGTGGCTACACCTTC. This gives the protein CAARDRSPERGYTF.

DNA of the CDR3: TGTGCCAGCAGCGTAGAGGGCGGGAGGGAGACCCAGTACTTC. Protein sequence: CASSVEGGRETQYF. The chain joins TRBV9 to TRBJ2-5, with 8 bases lining up with TRBD2. The germline V gene encodes CDR1 SGDLS and CDR2 YYNGEE. Trimming cost V 0 bases and J 5 bases; bases outside gene matches: 3. CDR3 length equals 14 residues. Supplemented by reference TRBV9 and TRBJ2-5, the full variable domain reads DSGVTQTPKHLITATGQRVTLRCSPRSGDLSVYWYQQSLDQGLQFLIQYYNGEERAKGNILERFSAQQFPDLHSELNLSSLELGDSALYFCASSVEGGRETQYFGPGTRLLVL.

The CDR3 DNA is TGTGCCAGCAGTGGGTCGACTAGCGGGATCTTCCACCCCGGGGAGCTGTTTTTT. Protein product: CASSGSTSGIFHPGELFF. The chain recombines TRBV14 with TRBJ2-2, with 11 bases lining up with TRBD2. Losses at the gene ends were 6 bases for V and 6 bases for J; bases not matched to a gene: 15. The CDR3 contains 18 residues. Germline CDR1 reads SGHDN; CDR2 reads FVKESK.

The J gene is TRBJ1-5, the V gene TRBV30; D is uncertain. This CDR3 has 17 amino acids. CDR1 is GTSNPN and CDR2 is SVGIG in the germline V gene (reference sequence). Trimming removed 0 bases at V and 2 bases at J, with 17 bases between. In DNA, the CDR3 is TGTGCCTGGAGTGTAAAGGAGGCATTCCATGGCAATCAGCCCCAGCATTTT. The encoded protein is CAWSVKEAFHGNQPQHF.